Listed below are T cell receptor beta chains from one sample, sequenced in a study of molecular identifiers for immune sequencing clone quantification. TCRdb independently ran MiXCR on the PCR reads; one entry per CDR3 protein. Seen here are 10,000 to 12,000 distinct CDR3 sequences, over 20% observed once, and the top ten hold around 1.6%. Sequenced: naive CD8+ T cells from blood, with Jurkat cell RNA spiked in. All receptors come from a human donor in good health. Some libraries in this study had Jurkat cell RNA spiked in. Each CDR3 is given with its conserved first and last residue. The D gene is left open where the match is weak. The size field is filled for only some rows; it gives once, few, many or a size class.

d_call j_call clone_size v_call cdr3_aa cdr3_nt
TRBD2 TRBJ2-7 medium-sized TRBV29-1 CSVIAGEGEQYF TGCAGCGTAATAGCGGGAGAGGGGGAGCAGTACTTC
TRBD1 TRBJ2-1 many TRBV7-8 CASSREGSGRGRVDNEQFF TGTGCCAGCAGCCGAGAAGGGTCTGGCAGGGGGCGGGTAGACAATGAGCAGTTCTTC
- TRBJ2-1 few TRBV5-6 CASSYSSSYNEQFF TGTGCCAGCAGCTACAGTTCCTCCTACAATGAGCAGTTCTTC
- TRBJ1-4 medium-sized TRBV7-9 CASSPGQTATNEKLFF TGTGCCAGCAGCCCGGGACAAACGGCAACTAATGAAAAACTGTTTTTT
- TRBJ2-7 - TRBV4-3 CASSQMGGGGEQYF TGCGCCAGCAGCCAAATGGGGGGGGGCGGAGAGCAGTACTTC
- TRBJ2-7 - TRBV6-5 CASIGHVAGISSYEQYF TGTGCCAGCATTGGGCACGTGGCAGGCATAAGCTCCTACGAGCAGTACTTC
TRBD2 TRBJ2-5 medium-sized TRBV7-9 CASSARLAGDAQLLQTQYF TGTGCCAGCAGCGCCCGACTAGCGGGAGATGCCCAACTCCTGCAGACCCAGTACTTC
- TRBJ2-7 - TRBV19 CASRDQGTYEQYF TGTGCCAGTAGGGATCAGGGCACTTACGAGCAGTACTTC
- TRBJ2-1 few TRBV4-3 CASSQDRASGDEQFF TGCGCCAGCAGCCAAGATCGGGCTTCTGGGGATGAGCAGTTCTTC
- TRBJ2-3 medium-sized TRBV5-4 CASSSPFRDPLPDTQYF TGTGCCAGCAGCTCCCCCTTCAGGGATCCCCTCCCAGATACGCAGTATTTT
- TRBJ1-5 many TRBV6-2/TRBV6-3 CASSYYGNQPQHF TGTGCCAGCAGTTACTATGGTAATCAGCCCCAGCATTTT
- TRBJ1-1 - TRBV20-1 CSVGPTPPLNTEAFF TGCAGCGTAGGCCCGACGCCGCCACTGAACACTGAAGCTTTCTTT
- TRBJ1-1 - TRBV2 CASSDNEAFF TGTGCCAGCAGTGACAATGAAGCTTTCTTT
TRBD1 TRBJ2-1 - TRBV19 CASSGQGGAGNEQFF TGTGCCAGTAGTGGACAGGGGGGTGCCGGGAATGAGCAGTTCTTC
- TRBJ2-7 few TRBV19 CASIANSDSSYEQYF TGTGCCAGTATAGCCAACAGTGACAGCTCCTACGAGCAGTACTTC